A selection of T cell receptor beta chains follows, all from one sample in a study of T cells after somatic rescue of genetic block. Libraries were prepared by immunoSEQ multiplex PCR; TCRdb keeps only in-frame clonotypes and omits some of them. The table includes 14,000 to 15,000 clones, less than 75% detected once. Material for sequencing was peripheral blood mononuclear cells (PBMCs). The receptor source for this set is a man between 18 and 29 years old. The CDR3 runs from the conserved cysteine through the conserved F or W. A D gene is named only where the DNA matches it firmly. Expanded clones are given a class, and other clones once, few, many or no size at all.

d_gene,abundance,j_gene,v_gene,len,CDR3aa,CDR3nt
.,few,TRBJ2-7,TRBV18,12,CASSPKVYEQYF,TGTGCCAGCTCCCCCAAAGTTTACGAGCAGTACTTC
.,.,TRBJ2-2,TRBV7-6,14,CASSLLGISGELFF,TGTGCCAGCAGCTTGTTGGGGATATCCGGGGAGCTGTTTTTT
.,.,TRBJ2-3,TRBV4-1,14,CASTPREITDTQYF,TGCGCCAGCACCCCACGCGAGATCACGGATACGCAGTATTTT
.,.,TRBJ2-3,TRBV29-1,12,CSGLRTVDTQYF,TGCAGCGGACTCCGGACAGTAGATACGCAGTATTTT
.,few,TRBJ2-7,TRBV7-6,12,CASSLLTYEQYF,TGTGCCAGCAGCCTACTGACCTACGAGCAGTACTTC
.,.,TRBJ1-3,TRBV10-1,13,CASSDDPGNTIYF,TGCGCCAGCAGTGATGACCCTGGAAACACCATATATTTT
TRBD1,.,TRBJ1-6,TRBV6-5,14,CASKGQIYNPPLHF,TGTGCCAGCAAGGGACAGATCTATAATCCACCCCTCCACTTT
.,.,TRBJ1-3,TRBV4-1,18,CASSQSPGRQYSGNTIYF,TGCGCCAGCAGCCAAAGTCCGGGACGGCAATACTCTGGAAACACCATATATTTT
TRBD1,.,TRBJ2-7,TRBV10-3,19,CAISGSGTGGGSGFYEQYF,TGTGCCATCAGTGGAAGCGGGACAGGGGGTGGTAGCGGCTTCTACGAGCAGTACTTC
.,.,TRBJ2-1,TRBV7-9,12,CASRITETEQFF,TGTGCCAGCAGAATAACCGAGACTGAGCAGTTCTTC